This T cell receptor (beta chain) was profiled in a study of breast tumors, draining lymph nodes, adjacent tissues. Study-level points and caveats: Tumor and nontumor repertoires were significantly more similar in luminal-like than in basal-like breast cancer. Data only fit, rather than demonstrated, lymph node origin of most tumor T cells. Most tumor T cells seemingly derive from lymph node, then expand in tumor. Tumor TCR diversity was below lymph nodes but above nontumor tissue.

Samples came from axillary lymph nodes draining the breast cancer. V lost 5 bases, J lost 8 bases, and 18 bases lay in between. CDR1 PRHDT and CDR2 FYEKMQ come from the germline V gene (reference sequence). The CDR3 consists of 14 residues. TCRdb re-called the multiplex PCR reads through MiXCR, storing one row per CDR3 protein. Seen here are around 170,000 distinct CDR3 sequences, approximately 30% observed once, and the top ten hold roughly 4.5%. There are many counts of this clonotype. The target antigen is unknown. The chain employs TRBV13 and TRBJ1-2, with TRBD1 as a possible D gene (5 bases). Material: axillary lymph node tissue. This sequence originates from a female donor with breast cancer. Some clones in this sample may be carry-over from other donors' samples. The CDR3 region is CASSLDNTGYGYTF. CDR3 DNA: TGTGCCAGCAGCCTGGACAATACGGGATACGGCTACACCTTC.